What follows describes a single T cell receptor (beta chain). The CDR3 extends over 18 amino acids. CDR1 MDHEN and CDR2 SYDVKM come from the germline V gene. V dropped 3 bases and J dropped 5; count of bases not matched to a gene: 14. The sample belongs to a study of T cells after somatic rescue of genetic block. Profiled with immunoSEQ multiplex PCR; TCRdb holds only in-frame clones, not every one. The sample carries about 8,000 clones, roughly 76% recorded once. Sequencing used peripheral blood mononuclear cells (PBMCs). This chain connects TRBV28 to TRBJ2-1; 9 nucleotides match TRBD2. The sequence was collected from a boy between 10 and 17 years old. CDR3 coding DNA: TGTGCCAGCAGTTTTCCCTCCTTGCGGGAGGGCCAGGACAATGAGCAGTTCTTC. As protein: CASSFPSLREGQDNEQFF. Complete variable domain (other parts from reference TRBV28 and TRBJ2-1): DVKVTQSSRYLVKRTGEKVFLECVQDMDHENMFWYRQDPGLGLRLIYFSYDVKMKEKGDIPEGYSVSREKKERFSLILESASTNQTSMYLCASSFPSLREGQDNEQFFGPGTRLTVL.